This passage covers 14 T cell receptor beta chains from one sample sequenced in a study of T cells in women clearing cervical HPV infection. Profiled with immunoSEQ multiplex PCR; TCRdb holds only in-frame clones, not every one. The repertoire shows 30,000 or so clones; the top ten hold roughly 4%. Sequenced material: blood buffy coat. The origin of the receptors is a woman between 18 and 70 years old with a cervical HPV16 infection that either progressed to CIN3+ or cleared (not recorded which).

Points on this clone: The read falls 3 residues short of the CDR3 end, and the missing part is taken from the germline J gene. V is TRBV20-1 and J is TRBJ2-3, with TRBD2 matching over 7 bases. CDR1 and CDR2 from the germline V gene are DFQATT and SNEGSKA (reference sequence). This CDR3 has 16 amino acids. Germline trimming cut 6 bases from V and 1 base from J; bases unmatched to any gene: 13. CDR3 DNA, as far as it was read: TGCAGTGCCCCAATGGGGGGGAGTCAACGCACAGATACG. It translates to CSAPMGGSQRTDT. The full CDR3 protein is CSAPMGGSQRTDTQYF.

About this clone itself: Sequencing ends 3 residues short of the CDR3 end; the germline J gene provides the rest. The gene calls are TRBV7-9 and TRBJ2-7, with D maybe TRBD2 (6 bases). The germline V and J ends were trimmed by 6 bases and 1 base, with 10 bases remaining between them. The germline CDR1 and CDR2 sequences are SEHNR and FQNEAQ (reference sequence). The CDR3 spans 13 residues. The CDR3 sequence: CASREGSSYEQYF. The DNA read from the CDR3 is TGTGCCAGCAGGGAGGGCAGTTCCTACGAG.

As to this clone: The read ends 3 residues early relative to the CDR3; the germline J gene fills the gap. V is TRBV7-8 and J is TRBJ2-5; 7 positions agree with TRBD2. With 6 bases clipped from V and 2 bases from J, the junction kept 3 bases outside the gene matches. The CDR3 totals 13 residues. The V gene's germline CDR1 is SGHVS and CDR2 FQNEAQ. CDR3: CASRPLAQETQYF. The CDR3 DNA, read in part, is TGTGCCAGCAGACCACTAGCGCAAGAGACC.

A word on this clone: The germline gene is not matched at one end of the junction; a read error may be the cause. The missing CDR3 end, 3 residues past where the read stops, is filled in from the germline J gene. In the same sample, other DNA sequences code for this CDR3. The V gene is TRBV19, the J gene TRBJ1-3; tentatively, D is TRBD1 (5 bases). The CDR3 length is 14 residues. CDR1 and CDR2 from the germline V gene are LNHDA and SQIVND (reference sequence). CDR3 bases read: TGTGCCAGCCGAGCAGGGTCTAGTGGAAACACA. Encoded protein: CASRAGSSGNT. The complete CDR3 sequence is CASRAGSSGNTIYF. Using reference TRBV19 and TRBJ1-3 for the parts outside the CDR3, the full variable domain is DGGITQSPKYLFRKEGQNVTLSCEQNLNHDAMYWYRQDPGQGLRLIYYSQIVNDFQKGDIAEGYSVSREKKESFPLTVTSAQKNPTAFYLCASRAGSSGNTIYFGEGSWLTVV.

About this clone: The CDR3 end is not reached by the read, which stops 3 residues before it; the germline J gene fills it in. This chain links TRBV6-2 or TRBV6-3 with TRBJ1-3, with unresolved D. V gave up 6 bases and J gave up 2 bases, with 8 bases separating them. CDR3 size: 13 residues. In germline, CDR1 is MNHEY, CDR2 SVGEGT. The sequenced CDR3 bases are TGTGCCAGCAGCTACAGCACTGGAAACACC. Translating it yields CASSYSTGNT. The entire CDR3 is CASSYSTGNTIYF.

A word on this clone: With the read ending 3 residues before the CDR3 end, the germline J gene is used to fill in that end. This chain uses TRBV7-9 with TRBJ2-7, with 13 bases lining up with TRBD2. J gave up 4 bases and V 3 bases, and 3 bases lay outside the gene matches. CDR1 is SEHNR, CDR2 FQNEAQ, per germline (reference sequence). The CDR3 contains 15 residues. Partial CDR3 DNA: TGTGCCAGCAGCTTTGGGACTAGCGGGACGTACGAG. Translating gives CASSFGTSGTYE. The entire CDR3 protein reads CASSFGTSGTYEQYF.

Worth noting for this clone: Read coverage stops 3 residues before the CDR3 terminus; the germline J gene supplies the remainder. The chain carries TRBV2 and TRBJ1-2; no clear D gene. CDR3 length: 14 residues. Germline CDR1 and CDR2: SNHLY and FYNNEI. CDR3 sequence: CASSGLAGGNDYTF. The sequenced CDR3 bases are TGTGCCAGCAGTGGGCTAGCGGGAGGGAATGAC.

Points on this clone: The missing CDR3 end, 3 residues past where the read stops, is filled in from the germline J gene. The chain joins TRBV7-9 to TRBJ2-5; 11 bases are shared with TRBD2. Losses at the gene ends were 5 bases for V and 3 bases for J; bases not matched to a gene: 2. The CDR3 is made up of 14 amino acids. Germline CDR1 is SEHNR and CDR2 is FQNEAQ (reference sequence). CDR3 bases read: TGTGCCAGCAGCCAGGGACTAGCGGAAGAGACC. Its protein is CASSQGLAEET. The entire CDR3 is CASSQGLAEETQYF.

On this clone itself: The sequence runs out 3 residues before the end of the CDR3; the remainder is reconstructed from the germline J gene. The rearrangement uses TRBV5-1 and TRBJ2-5, with D tentatively TRBD1 (5 bases). The CDR3 consists of 14 residues. Germline V gene sequence: CDR1 SGHRS, CDR2 YFSETQ. V was cut by 4 bases and J by 4 bases, with 14 bases left in between. The CDR3 spells CASSGSGFLETQYF. The CDR3 bases that were read are TGCGCCAGCAGCGGATCAGGGTTTCTAGAGACC.

Comment on this clone: The read comes to an end 3 residues before the CDR3 does, leaving the germline J gene to fill in the end. The chain links TRBV5-1 to TRBJ1-2; TRBD1 matches 7 bases. Germline V gene data show CDR1 as SGHRS and CDR2 as YFSETQ. V dropped 3 bases and J dropped 5; count of bases not matched to a gene: 10. CDR3 length: 15 amino acids. The covered CDR3 bases are TGCGCCAGCAGCTCACGGAGACAGGGAAGGTATGGC. The encoded protein is CASSSRRQGRYG. The full CDR3 reads CASSSRRQGRYGYTF.

Note on this clone: Read sequence stops 3 residues before the CDR3 end, and the germline J gene provides the missing end. The rearrangement links TRBV19 to TRBJ1-2, with TRBD1 matching 7 bases. Germline CDR1 and CDR2: LNHDA and SQIVND (reference sequence). With V trimmed by 5 bases and J by 4 bases, 4 bases remained unmatched. CDR3 length equals 13 residues. CDR3 loop: CASSPGTAYGYTF. The part of the CDR3 DNA that was read is TGTGCCAGTAGTCCTGGGACAGCCTATGGC.

According to its frequency, this clone is medium-sized. From the germline J gene comes the end of the CDR3, since the read stops 3 residues before it. The V call is TRBV7-2, the J call TRBJ2-7, with 12 bases lining up with TRBD2. Germline lookup yields CDR1 SGHTA and CDR2 FQGNSA. V lost 5 bases to trimming and J lost 3 bases; unmatched junction nucleotides: 5. The CDR3 spans 15 residues. CDR3 residues: CASSAGTSGYYEQYF. Incomplete CDR3 DNA: TGTGCCAGCAGCGCCGGGACTAGCGGGTACTACGAG.

A remark on this clone: The observed sequence ends 3 residues before the CDR3 terminus, with the missing tail filled in from the germline J gene. The genes are TRBV19 and TRBJ2-7; D uncertain. Germline CDR1 LNHDA, CDR2 SQIVND (reference sequence). The CDR3 sequence is 13 residues long. V was trimmed by 1 base and J by 0 bases, leaving 4 bases between them. CDR3 protein: CASSIGNSYEQYF. The CDR3 bases that were read are TGTGCCAGTAGTATAGGTAACTCCTACGAG.

Concerning this clone: With the read ending 3 residues before the CDR3 end, the germline J gene is used to fill in that end. The chain couples TRBV19 to TRBJ2-7; TRBD2 matches 14 bases. Unmatched junction bases numbered 9, after V lost 1 base and J lost 1 base. CDR3 length: 19 residues. CDR1 and CDR2 (germline): LNHDA, SQIVND (reference sequence). The covered CDR3 bases are TGTGCCAGTAGTATAGGGACTAGCGGGAGGTCCCGACTTTCCTACGAG. Its translation is CASSIGTSGRSRLSYE. The full CDR3 is CASSIGTSGRSRLSYEQYF.